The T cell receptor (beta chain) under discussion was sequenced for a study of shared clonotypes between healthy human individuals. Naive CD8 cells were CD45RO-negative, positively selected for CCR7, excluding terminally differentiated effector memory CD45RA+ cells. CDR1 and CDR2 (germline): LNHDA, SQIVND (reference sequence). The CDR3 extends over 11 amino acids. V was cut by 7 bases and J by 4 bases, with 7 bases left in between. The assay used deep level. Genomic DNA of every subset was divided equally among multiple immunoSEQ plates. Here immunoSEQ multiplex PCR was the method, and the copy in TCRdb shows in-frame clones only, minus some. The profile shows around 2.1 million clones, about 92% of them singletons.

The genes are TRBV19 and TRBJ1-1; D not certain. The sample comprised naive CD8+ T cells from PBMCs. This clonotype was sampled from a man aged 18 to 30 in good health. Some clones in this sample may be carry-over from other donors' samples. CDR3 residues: CASKHGTEAFF. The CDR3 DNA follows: TGTGCCAGTAAACACGGCACTGAAGCTTTCTTT.